The rows below give T cell receptor beta chains drawn from one sample of a study of T cells in Graves' hyperthyroidism and ophthalmopathy. TCRdb independently ran MiXCR on the multiplex PCR reads; one entry per CDR3 protein. This table has approximately 590,000 distinct CDR3 sequences, just over 45% appearing once. Material for sequencing was peripheral blood or thyroid tissue (not recorded which). These receptors all come from a woman aged 18-30 years with Graves' hyperthyroidism. CDR3s include the opening cysteine and the closing phenylalanine or tryptophan. The D gene is left open where the match is weak. Expanded clones get a size class; other rows say once, few or many, or leave the size out.

clone_size j_call v_call d_call cdr3_aa cdr3_nt
. TRBJ1-4 TRBV7-3 . CASSLMGERKLFF TGTGCCAGCAGCTTAATGGGGGAGAGAAAACTGTTTTTT
. TRBJ1-5 TRBV2 TRBD1 CASSGWDRNQPQHF TGTGCCAGCAGTGGGTGGGACAGAAATCAGCCCCAGCATTTT
few TRBJ2-7 TRBV7-2 TRBD1 CASTRTGSSYEQYF TGTGCCAGCACCAGGACAGGCAGCTCCTACGAGCAGTACTTC
. TRBJ1-2 TRBV7-2 . CASSSAGRRLNYGYTF TGTGCCAGCAGCTCCGCCGGGCGGAGACTTAACTATGGCTACACCTTC
many TRBJ2-7 TRBV7-9 . CASSLEDFYEQYF TGTGCCAGCAGCTTAGAGGATTTTTACGAGCAGTACTTC
many TRBJ2-7 TRBV5-1 . CASSLSQYEQYF TGCGCCAGCAGCTTGTCCCAATACGAGCAGTACTTC
. TRBJ2-7 TRBV7-4 . CASSPVWLPLHYEQYF TGTGCCAGCAGCCCAGTTTGGTTACCCTTACACTACGAGCAGTACTTC
once TRBJ1-1 TRBV11-3 . CASSQVRGRDTEAFF TGTGCCAGCAGCCAGGTCCGGGGAAGGGACACTGAAGCTTTCTTT
few TRBJ1-1 TRBV7-9 . CASSPTGLNTEAFF TGTGCCAGCAGCCCCACGGGCCTGAACACTGAAGCTTTCTTT
many TRBJ1-1 TRBV7-3 . CASSSGHNTEAFF TGTGCCAGCAGCTCGGGACACAACACTGAAGCTTTCTTT
few TRBJ2-7 TRBV7-2 . CASRDPRGPEQYF TGTGCCAGCAGGGACCCCCGCGGTCCCGAGCAGTACTTC
. TRBJ1-2 TRBV29-1 . CSATDVFNYGYTF TGCAGCGCCACGGATGTATTCAACTATGGCTACACCTTC
. TRBJ2-7 TRBV7-6 . CASSSPSPGGRGRGGEQYF TGTGCCAGCAGCTCCCCCTCCCCAGGGGGTAGAGGGAGGGGCGGCGAGCAGTACTTC
. TRBJ2-7 TRBV7-6 TRBD2 CASSPGTSGSLYEQYF TGTGCCAGCAGCCCAGGGACTAGCGGGAGTCTCTACGAGCAGTACTTC
few TRBJ1-6 TRBV10-3 . CATKFGVSSYNSPLHF TGTGCCACCAAGTTTGGAGTTAGCTCCTATAATTCACCCCTCCACTTT
. TRBJ2-6 TRBV7-8 . CASSQDRRTGANVLTF TGCGCCAGCAGCCAAGACCGGAGAACTGGGGCCAACGTCCTGACTTTC
. TRBJ1-5 TRBV25-1 . CASSETGSGNQPQHF TGTGCCAGCAGTGAAACAGGATCTGGCAATCAGCCCCAGCATTTT
. TRBJ1-1 TRBV24-1 TRBD1 CATSAGQEDAEAFF TGTGCCACCAGCGCGGGACAGGAGGATGCTGAAGCTTTCTTT
. TRBJ1-2 TRBV29-1 . CSVGGAGDYTF TGCAGCGTGGGGGGGGCAGGGGACTACACCTTC
. TRBJ2-7 TRBV7-9 TRBD2 CASSSGLAGGSYEQYF TGTGCCAGCAGCTCCGGACTAGCGGGAGGGTCCTACGAGCAGTACTTC
. TRBJ2-6 TRBV11-2 . CASSLEVTF TGTGCCAGCAGCTTAGAGGTTACTTTC
. TRBJ1-1 TRBV12-3/TRBV12-4 . CASSLNEAFF TGTGCCAGCAGTTTGAATGAAGCTTTCTTT
. TRBJ2-5 TRBV29-1 TRBD1 CSAVNPGQGLHETQYF TGCAGCGCGGTAAATCCGGGACAGGGGCTTCATGAGACCCAGTACTTC
few TRBJ2-2 TRBV15 TRBD1 CATSSHRRTGGPGELFF TGTGCCACCAGCAGCCACCGGAGGACAGGGGGTCCCGGGGAGCTGTTTTTT
once TRBJ1-2 TRBV12-3/TRBV12-4 . CASSLAGGGSSGYTF TGTGCCAGCAGTTTAGCCGGGGGGGGAAGTAGTGGCTACACCTTC
few TRBJ1-2 TRBV19 . CASSTREDYGYTF TGTGCCAGTAGCACGAGGGAAGACTATGGCTACACCTTC
. TRBJ1-4 TRBV6-1 . CASNWTPLSYEKLFF TGTGCCAGCAACTGGACACCACTTTCGTATGAAAAACTGTTTTTT
. TRBJ1-1 TRBV29-1 TRBD1 CSVDAPRGGDREDTEAFF TGCAGCGTTGACGCACCCCGGGGAGGGGACAGGGAGGACACTGAAGCTTTCTTT
. TRBJ2-7 TRBV6-5 TRBD2 CASSWARGYEQYF TGTGCCAGCTCCTGGGCGCGGGGGTACGAGCAGTACTTC
few TRBJ1-1 TRBV7-3 . CASSLTGTITEAFF TGTGCCAGCAGCCTTACGGGGACTATCACTGAAGCTTTCTTT
. TRBJ2-7 TRBV7-9 . CASSLDYQGLAQYF TGTGCCAGCAGCTTAGACTATCAGGGGCTAGCTCAGTACTTC
few TRBJ2-2 TRBV2 . CASRGELFF TGTGCCAGTCGAGGGGAGCTGTTTTTT
few TRBJ2-7 TRBV4-3 . CASSHGVADLYEQYF TGCGCCAGCAGCCACGGAGTCGCGGACTTATACGAGCAGTACTTC
many TRBJ1-2 TRBV24-1 . CATSDGPSQGYTF TGTGCCACCAGTGATGGCCCCTCCCAAGGCTACACCTTC
. TRBJ1-4 TRBV11-2 TRBD1 CASKQQGGTDEKLFF TGTGCCAGCAAACAACAGGGAGGGACAGATGAAAAACTGTTTTTT